This T cell receptor (beta chain) comes out of a study of cytomegalovirus exposure and HLA in healthy donors. Study-wide results and caveats: The authors considered a cluster of highly shared sequence variants likely to be a sequencing artifact.

This PCR relied on a set of 60 Vbeta primers and 13 Jbeta primers. The data were produced by immunoSEQ multiplex PCR, yet TCRdb's version contains in-frame clones alone and is incomplete. Among about 160,000 clones listed, roughly 70% were seen once. A remark on this clone: The antigen is unknown.

The clonotype was recovered from a woman in her forties or fifties in good health and CMV-seropositive. The sequenced sample consisted of PBMCs.

In nucleotides, the CDR3 is TGTGCCAGCAGTTTACGGCAGGGTCATGGCTACACCTTC. It yields the protein CASSLRQGHGYTF. This sequence joins TRBV6-6 and TRBJ1-2, with a tentative D call TRBD1 (5 bases). The CDR3 runs to 13 residues. V lost 4 bases and J 6 bases, leaving 12 bases between the germline ends. The germline gives CDR1 MNHNY, CDR2 SVGAGI (reference sequence).